The 19 T cell receptor beta chains reported below all come from one sample, sequenced in a study of T cells expressing NK-cell markers. TCRdb reworked the 5' RACE reads into one entry per CDR3 protein, no DNA. The table lists about 460,000 distinct CDR3 sequences, with 1.4% in the top ten. Sequenced: blood T cells: a sorted CD56 or NKG2C T cell subset, CD4+ or CD8+ T cells, or bulk PBMC T cells (not recorded which). The receptors were gathered from a woman aged 45 to 65 in good health.

The rearrangement joins TRBV5-1 to TRBJ2-5; TCRdb indicates TRBD1, and absent DNA this call remains unverified. The germline V gene has CDR1 SGHRS and CDR2 YFSETQ. The CDR3 runs 14 residues. The CDR3 reads CASRAGVSQETQYF. The full variable domain, its missing parts supplied by reference TRBV5-1 and TRBJ2-5, is KAGVTQTPRYLIKTRGQQVTLSCSPISGHRSVSWYQQTPGQGLQFLFEYFSETQRNKGNFPGRFSGRQFSNSRSEMNVSTLELGDSALYLCASRAGVSQETQYFGPGTRLLVL.

This rearrangement joins TRBV5-1 to TRBJ1-4; TCRdb reports TRBD1, a call that lacks DNA to check it against. Germline V gives CDR1 SGHRS, CDR2 YFSETQ. The CDR3 has 15 residues. This CDR3 is CASSPTPIDSRKLFF.

The chain links TRBV19 to TRBJ1-5. This CDR3 has 15 amino acids. CDR1 and CDR2 (germline): LNHDA, SQIVND (reference sequence). The CDR3 sequence is CASHGGPVRNQPQHF. The whole variable domain, remainder taken from reference TRBV19 and TRBJ1-5, is DGGITQSPKYLFRKEGQNVTLSCEQNLNHDAMYWYRQDPGQGLRLIYYSQIVNDFQKGDIAEGYSVSREKKESFPLTVTSAQKNPTAFYLCASHGGPVRNQPQHFGDGTRLSIL.

The chain employs TRBV3-1 and TRBJ2-1; TCRdb returns TRBD2, unconfirmable since there is no DNA. The germline gives CDR1 LGHDT, CDR2 YNNKEL (reference sequence). There are 16 residues in the CDR3. The CDR3 loop is CASSQAGLAYYNEQFF.

This CDR3 is CASSQDESQKEKLFF. The rearrangement uses TRBV4-1 and TRBJ1-4. Germline V gene sequence: CDR1 MGHRA, CDR2 YSYEKL. This CDR3 is built from 15 residues.

This chain links TRBV12-3 or TRBV12-4 with TRBJ2-4; the D call from TCRdb, TRBD1, cannot be confirmed without DNA. The CDR3 contains 13 residues. The CDR3 loop is CASSDRGGDIQYF.

The chain is built from TRBV5-1 and TRBJ2-3; without DNA, the TCRdb call of TRBD2 cannot be checked. CDR1 is SGHRS and CDR2 is YFSETQ in the germline V gene. The length of the CDR3 is 15 residues. The CDR3 sequence is CASSFLAGSTDTQYF.

The rearrangement joins TRBV5-1 to TRBJ2-3; lacking DNA, the TRBD2 call made by TCRdb goes unchecked. Germline V gives CDR1 SGHRS, CDR2 YFSETQ. The CDR3 extends over 18 amino acids. The CDR3 loop is CASSSNPSGSVGEDTQYF. The full variable domain, rest sourced from reference TRBV5-1 and TRBJ2-3, is KAGVTQTPRYLIKTRGQQVTLSCSPISGHRSVSWYQQTPGQGLQFLFEYFSETQRNKGNFPGRFSGRQFSNSRSEMNVSTLELGDSALYLCASSSNPSGSVGEDTQYFGPGTRLTVL.

The chain recombines TRBV7-8 with TRBJ2-3; with no DNA, the TCRdb D assignment of TRBD2 cannot be verified. CDR3 length equals 15 residues. Germline lookup yields CDR1 SGHVS and CDR2 FQNEAQ. CDR3 sequence: CASRQGLAGSDTQYF. The whole variable domain, remainder taken from reference TRBV7-8 and TRBJ2-3, is GAGVSQSPRYKVAKRGQDVALRCDPISGHVSLFWYQQALGQGPEFLTYFQNEAQLDKSGLPSDRFFAERPEGSVSTLKIQRTQQEDSAVYLCASRQGLAGSDTQYFGPGTRLTVL.

The chain links TRBV7-6 to TRBJ2-7; checking the TCRdb D call of TRBD2 is not possible without DNA. The CDR3 is 16 amino acids. From germline, CDR1 is SGHVS and CDR2 FNYEAQ. CDR3 residues: CASSVTTLAGAYEQYF.

The CDR3 sequence: CASSFDRGFSVEAFF. The chain combines TRBV7-9 with TRBJ1-1; TCRdb's assignment of TRBD1 cannot be checked, as there is no DNA. Germline V gene lookup returns CDR1 SEHNR and CDR2 FQNEAQ (reference sequence). There are 15 residues in the CDR3.

The genes are TRBV12-3 or TRBV12-4 and TRBJ2-7; TCRdb calls TRBD2, which cannot be checked without DNA. This CDR3 comprises 14 residues. The chain's CDR3 is CASSGPGVRYEQYF.

The chain links TRBV6-6 to TRBJ2-1; the D call from TCRdb, TRBD2, cannot be confirmed without DNA. This CDR3 region has 16 residues. Germline-derived CDR1 and CDR2 are MNHNY and SVGAGI (reference sequence). CDR3: CASGGTSGGSYNEQFF.

The chain links TRBV18 to TRBJ1-6. The CDR3 spans 14 residues. CDR1 and CDR2 (germline): KGHSH, LQKENI. CDR3 in amino acids: CASSPLGDNSPLHF.

J is TRBJ2-5 and V is TRBV2; TCRdb outputs TRBD1, but without DNA this stays unchecked. Looked up from germline, CDR1 is SNHLY and CDR2 is FYNNEI. The CDR3 sequence is 16 residues long. The chain's CDR3 is CASSEVGPQRLETQYF. Full variable domain (missing parts from reference TRBV2 and TRBJ2-5): EPEVTQTPSHQVTQMGQEVILRCVPISNHLYFYWYRQILGQKVEFLVSFYNNEISEKSEIFDDQFSVERPDGSNFTLKIRSTKLEDSAMYFCASSEVGPQRLETQYFGPGTRLLVL.

The J gene is TRBJ2-1, the V gene TRBV7-2; absent DNA, TCRdb's TRBD1 call cannot be checked. Per the germline V gene, CDR1 is SGHTA and CDR2 is FQGNSA. This CDR3 has 13 residues. The chain's CDR3 is CASSKQGAGEQFF.

The chain employs TRBV20-1 and TRBJ2-5; without DNA, the TCRdb call of TRBD1 cannot be checked. The CDR3 contains 16 residues. Germline V CDR1 and CDR2: DFQATT, SNEGSKA (reference sequence). CDR3 region: CSAQKQGFGGQETQYF.

The chain couples TRBV6-5 to TRBJ1-6. The CDR3 sequence is 16 residues long. Germline values: CDR1 MNHEY, CDR2 SVGAGI. The CDR3 sequence is CASSNARGSYNSPLHF.

The chain carries TRBV5-4 and TRBJ2-2; TCRdb's assignment of TRBD2 cannot be checked, as there is no DNA. Germline V lookup: CDR1 SGHNT, CDR2 YYREEE (reference sequence). CDR3 size: 16 residues. CDR3 loop: CASSSGTSGSTGELFF.